This T cell receptor (beta chain) was captured by sequencing in a study of T cells expressing NK-cell markers (dated by TCRdb to about 2020). About the full investigation: In sorted CD3+CD56+NKG2C+, CD3+CD56+NKG2C- and CD3+CD56-NKG2C+ T-cell subsets from about eight donors, TCR beta-chain repertoires were profiled. Of the eight sequenced donors, seven were found to be HCMV-seropositive and one was found to be HCMV-seronegative. The libraries were sequenced on Illumina HiSeq 2000/2500, MiSeq or NextSeq, producing 2 x 150 bp reads. The eight sequenced donors were randomly selected healthy volunteers, three men and five women. General findings and caveats noted by the study authors: It remained unclear whether the expanded NKG2C-expressing T cell clones were specific for HCMV antigens. In more than 5 donors, the dominant CD3+CD56+NKG2C+ clonotypes ranked among the top 10 CD8+ clonotypes, making up about 1.0-7.5% of CD8+ T cells. Those dominant clonotypes were again the most abundant among CD3+CD56-NKG2C+ cells in a handful of donors, at roughly 28.3-65%.

The data were produced on an Illumina HiSeq 2000. 5'RACE template switching, by which a universal primer site and unique molecular identifiers were added, was used to make TCR beta cDNA libraries. Priming for cDNA synthesis came from the TCR beta constant segment, and two successive PCR amplification steps followed. Regarding the original processing steps: Reads were demultiplexed and grouped by UMI with MIGEC, and clonotypes were assembled and quantified with MiTCR. Only TCR cDNA sequences supported by at least two reads were kept to exclude erroneous sequences. Downstream repertoire analysis used the tcR package, and clonotypes were matched across fractions by CDR3 nucleotide sequence plus V segment. Antigen specificity was annotated against VDJdb with VDJmatch, allowing one amino acid substitution in CDR3. TCRdb reprocessed the reads, so every CDR3 protein sequence counts as one entry and DNA is not shown. Clone size and V and J calls follow TCRdb, not the original study. The sample's records list 500,000 or so distinct CDR3 sequences. In total, the top ten clones hold roughly 3.6% of the sample.

As for this clonotype: It lacks a known antigen.

The germline V gene encodes CDR1 DFQATT and CDR2 SNEGSKA (reference sequence). The CDR3 runs 12 amino acids, cysteine and phenylalanine included. The nucleotide record is missing. HCMV-specific IgG was detected in serum with a commercial ELISA kit to determine HCMV serostatus. Ficoll density gradient centrifugation was used to isolate peripheral blood mononuclear cells from blood. This sequence uses TRBV20-1 and TRBJ2-7; the D call of TRBD1 rests on TCRdb alone, since no DNA is present to check it. What was sequenced was blood T cells: a sorted CD56 or NKG2C T cell subset, CD4+ or CD8+ T cells, or bulk PBMC T cells (not recorded which). This TCR derives from a man aged 18-30 years in good health. Donor details come from another sample of the same person, matched by shared clones. This receptor carries the CDR3 CSAQGQATEQYF.